Listed below are T cell receptor beta chains from one sample, sequenced in a study of tumor and adjacent non-tumor tissue in lung cancer. TCRdb itself ran the multiplex PCR reads through MiXCR, one entry per CDR3 protein. Among more than 85,000 distinct CDR3 sequences listed, approximately 80% were seen once. Sample: lung tumor tissue. Receptors originate from a man in his sixties or seventies with non-small cell lung cancer. Both conserved end residues are part of each CDR3. A D gene is named only where the DNA matches it firmly. A row's size may be missing; if present it is once, few, many or a size class.

j_gene: TRBJ1-2; abundance: few; v_gene: TRBV4-1; d_gene: TRBD1; CDR3nt: TGCGCCAGTAACCCAAACAGGGGCAGAGGCTACACCTTC; CDR3aa: CASNPNRGRGYTF
j_gene: TRBJ1-5; abundance: many; v_gene: TRBV7-8; d_gene: NA; CDR3nt: TGTGCCAGCAGCATTGGGAGGGATCAGCCCCAGCATTTT; CDR3aa: CASSIGRDQPQHF
j_gene: TRBJ2-5; abundance: few; v_gene: TRBV28; d_gene: NA; CDR3nt: TGTGCCAGCAGTTTATATGGGGTAGGAGAGACCCAGTACTTC; CDR3aa: CASSLYGVGETQYF
j_gene: TRBJ1-2; abundance: NA; v_gene: TRBV20-1; d_gene: NA; CDR3nt: TGCAGTGCTGAAGGAGGTGTCTACACATTC; CDR3aa: CSAEGGVYTF
j_gene: TRBJ1-6; abundance: NA; v_gene: TRBV4-1; d_gene: NA; CDR3nt: TGCGCCAGCAGCCAAACAGGGCCCCTTCTGTCACCCCTCCACTTT; CDR3aa: CASSQTGPLLSPLHF
j_gene: TRBJ1-1; abundance: NA; v_gene: TRBV6-1; d_gene: NA; CDR3nt: TGTGCCAGCACCCGGACGAGGGAGGCTGGAGCTTTCTTT; CDR3aa: CASTRTREAGAFF
j_gene: TRBJ1-5; abundance: NA; v_gene: TRBV7-9; d_gene: NA; CDR3nt: TGTGCCAGCACCATCTATCGCTTTTTTAGGACGCAGCCCCAGCATTTT; CDR3aa: CASTIYRFFRTQPQHF
j_gene: TRBJ2-5; abundance: NA; v_gene: TRBV7-8; d_gene: NA; CDR3nt: TGTGCCAGCAGCTTAGCGTCGAGCGGAACTGGGGGCGAGACCAAGTACTTC; CDR3aa: CASSLASSGTGGETKYF
j_gene: TRBJ2-7; abundance: NA; v_gene: TRBV6-5; d_gene: NA; CDR3nt: TGTGCTAGCAGTTTGCCCAAAGTCATCGAGCAGTACTTC; CDR3aa: CASSLPKVIEQYF
j_gene: TRBJ1-1; abundance: NA; v_gene: TRBV29-1; d_gene: TRBD1; CDR3nt: TGCACCGTCTGGGGACAGGGCACCGAAGCTTTCTTT; CDR3aa: CTVWGQGTEAFF
j_gene: TRBJ2-1; abundance: NA; v_gene: TRBV29-1; d_gene: NA; CDR3nt: TGCAGCGTTGAAGTCCTGACGGGGCAGTTCTTC; CDR3aa: CSVEVLTGQFF
j_gene: TRBJ2-5; abundance: once; v_gene: TRBV28; d_gene: TRBD1; CDR3nt: TGTACCAGCAGTAACCGGGACAGGGAACTCCAAGAGACCCAGTACTTC; CDR3aa: CTSSNRDRELQETQYF
j_gene: TRBJ2-1; abundance: NA; v_gene: TRBV6-1; d_gene: NA; CDR3nt: TGTGCCAGTAGTGATATGATAGCCGGAGGGCATAATGAGCAGTTCTTC; CDR3aa: CASSDMIAGGHNEQFF
j_gene: TRBJ1-2; abundance: NA; v_gene: TRBV11-2; d_gene: NA; CDR3nt: TGTGCCAGCAGCTCGGTTGGGCTCGCTAATTATGGCTACACGTTC; CDR3aa: CASSSVGLANYGYTF
j_gene: TRBJ2-7; abundance: NA; v_gene: TRBV11-2; d_gene: NA; CDR3nt: TGTGCCAACAGCCTAGGTCAGGTCTTATACGATCAGTACTTC; CDR3aa: CANSLGQVLYDQYF
j_gene: TRBJ2-6; abundance: NA; v_gene: TRBV6-5; d_gene: TRBD2; CDR3nt: TGTGCCAGCAGTAGGTCGGGGGGCTCTGGGGCCAACGTCCTGACTTTC; CDR3aa: CASSRSGGSGANVLTF
j_gene: TRBJ1-2; abundance: NA; v_gene: TRBV10-1; d_gene: NA; CDR3nt: TGCGCCAGTAATGAGTCGACAGGCCAACACTATGGCTACACCTTC; CDR3aa: CASNESTGQHYGYTF
j_gene: TRBJ2-2; abundance: NA; v_gene: TRBV6-1; d_gene: NA; CDR3nt: TGTGCCAGCAATCACTCACCAATCGGGGATTCCGGGGAACTGTTTTTT; CDR3aa: CASNHSPIGDSGELFF
j_gene: TRBJ1-1; abundance: NA; v_gene: TRBV12-3/TRBV12-4; d_gene: NA; CDR3nt: TGTGTCAGCAAGGGAGGAGTCACTGAAGCCTTCTTT; CDR3aa: CVSKGGVTEAFF
j_gene: TRBJ1-5; abundance: NA; v_gene: TRBV27; d_gene: TRBD1; CDR3nt: TGTGCCAGCAGTTTAGGACAGGGTTTAACGAATCAGCCCCAGCATTTT; CDR3aa: CASSLGQGLTNQPQHF
j_gene: TRBJ2-1; abundance: few; v_gene: TRBV11-3; d_gene: TRBD2; CDR3nt: TGTGCCAGCTGCTTAGATAGCGATGTGGGACTAGCGGGTGTGGGGAGTGAGCAGTTCTTC; CDR3aa: CASCLDSDVGLAGVGSEQFF
j_gene: TRBJ2-7; abundance: NA; v_gene: TRBV30; d_gene: NA; CDR3nt: TGTGCCCTTTATCCCGGGATAGGTCTCTCCTATGAGCAGTACTTC; CDR3aa: CALYPGIGLSYEQYF
j_gene: TRBJ2-7; abundance: NA; v_gene: TRBV13; d_gene: TRBD2; CDR3nt: TGTGCCAGCAGCTTAGAGTTAGCGGGAGTATACGAGCAGTACTTC; CDR3aa: CASSLELAGVYEQYF
j_gene: TRBJ1-2; abundance: NA; v_gene: TRBV10-3; d_gene: NA; CDR3nt: TGTGCCATCAATAAGTCGCCCAACTATGGCTACACCTTC; CDR3aa: CAINKSPNYGYTF
j_gene: TRBJ2-3; abundance: NA; v_gene: TRBV5-4; d_gene: NA; CDR3nt: NA; CDR3aa: CASSSPVAGGTDTHYF
j_gene: TRBJ2-3; abundance: NA; v_gene: TRBV4-2; d_gene: TRBD2; CDR3nt: TGTGCCAGCAATCAGATTCGGGCGGGGGGGCTTGATACGCAGTATTTT; CDR3aa: CASNQIRAGGLDTQYF
j_gene: TRBJ1-1; abundance: NA; v_gene: TRBV4-1; d_gene: NA; CDR3nt: TGCGCCAACAGCCAGGCAGTTCAGTGGCGGCCTTACAATGAAGCTTTCTTT; CDR3aa: CANSQAVQWRPYNEAFF
j_gene: TRBJ2-3; abundance: once; v_gene: TRBV4-2; d_gene: TRBD2; CDR3nt: TGTGCAAGCACCAAGGTTCGGGCGGGGGGGCTTGATACGCAGTATTTT; CDR3aa: CASTKVRAGGLDTQYF
j_gene: TRBJ1-3; abundance: NA; v_gene: TRBV20-1; d_gene: NA; CDR3nt: TGCAGTGCTAGAGAGGCAGGGAGTGGAAACACAATATATTTT; CDR3aa: CSAREAGSGNTIYF
j_gene: TRBJ2-7; abundance: NA; v_gene: TRBV20-1; d_gene: NA; CDR3nt: TGCAGTACGGACCCCCTAGCTCACTCCTACGAGCAGTACTTC; CDR3aa: CSTDPLAHSYEQYF
j_gene: TRBJ2-5; abundance: NA; v_gene: TRBV12-3/TRBV12-4; d_gene: TRBD2; CDR3nt: TGTGCCAGCAGAAAAAGCGACCATCCGACTAGCGGGTTTCCTCAGGAGACCCACTACTTC; CDR3aa: CASRKSDHPTSGFPQETHYF
j_gene: TRBJ2-1; abundance: NA; v_gene: TRBV11-3; d_gene: TRBD2; CDR3nt: TGTGCCAGCATCCTCCTAGGGACTAGCGGGGGTTACAGTCAGCAGTTCTTC; CDR3aa: CASILLGTSGGYSQQFF
j_gene: TRBJ2-2; abundance: NA; v_gene: TRBV12-3/TRBV12-4; d_gene: NA; CDR3nt: TGTGCCAGCAGCCAGTCCCTCAGAGTGAACACCGAGGAGCTGTTTTTT; CDR3aa: CASSQSLRVNTEELFF
j_gene: TRBJ1-5; abundance: NA; v_gene: TRBV12-3/TRBV12-4; d_gene: TRBD1; CDR3nt: TGTGCCAGCAGCGACAGGGTTCAATCCCAGCATTTT; CDR3aa: CASSDRVQSQHF
j_gene: TRBJ2-7; abundance: many; v_gene: TRBV5-1; d_gene: TRBD1; CDR3nt: TGCGCCAGCAGCTTGGGACAGGGGGCCTACGAGCAGTACTTC; CDR3aa: CASSLGQGAYEQYF
j_gene: TRBJ2-5; abundance: many; v_gene: TRBV28; d_gene: TRBD2; CDR3nt: TGTGCCAGCAGCCCCGCGGGACTAGCGGGAAACCAAGAGACCCAGTACTTC; CDR3aa: CASSPAGLAGNQETQYF
j_gene: TRBJ2-1; abundance: once; v_gene: TRBV6-6; d_gene: TRBD2; CDR3nt: TGTACCAGCCAGACTAGCGGGAAGGATGAGCAGTTCTTC; CDR3aa: CTSQTSGKDEQFF
j_gene: TRBJ1-2; abundance: NA; v_gene: TRBV11-1; d_gene: NA; CDR3nt: TGTGTCAGCAGCTTATACGGGTATGGCTACACCTTC; CDR3aa: CVSSLYGYGYTF
j_gene: TRBJ1-1; abundance: NA; v_gene: TRBV11-2; d_gene: NA; CDR3nt: TGTGCCATCAGCTTAGCGGAGACGGGGATGAATACTGAAGCTTTCTTT; CDR3aa: CAISLAETGMNTEAFF
j_gene: TRBJ2-7; abundance: NA; v_gene: TRBV5-5; d_gene: TRBD1; CDR3nt: TGTGCTAGCAGCTTGGGCGAGGGGGCGTTCAGTCTTGGCGAGCAGTACTTC; CDR3aa: CASSLGEGAFSLGEQYF
j_gene: TRBJ2-3; abundance: NA; v_gene: TRBV5-1; d_gene: TRBD2; CDR3nt: TGCGCCGGCGGCACAAGCGGGGTGAGCACTGATACGCAGTATTTT; CDR3aa: CAGGTSGVSTDTQYF
j_gene: TRBJ2-2; abundance: NA; v_gene: TRBV20-1; d_gene: NA; CDR3nt: TGCAGTGCTAGAGGTGGGACTGCAGGAGTGGGCACCGGGGAGCTATTTTTT; CDR3aa: CSARGGTAGVGTGELFF
j_gene: TRBJ2-7; abundance: NA; v_gene: TRBV11-3; d_gene: NA; CDR3nt: TGTGCCAGCGGCCCGATGACAGTTTCCGTGTATGAGCAATACTTC; CDR3aa: CASGPMTVSVYEQYF
j_gene: TRBJ1-4; abundance: NA; v_gene: TRBV5-1; d_gene: NA; CDR3nt: TGTGCCAGCAGCTTGGAGGCGCGCCGTAATGACAAACTGTTCTTT; CDR3aa: CASSLEARRNDKLFF
j_gene: TRBJ2-7; abundance: NA; v_gene: TRBV6-1; d_gene: TRBD2; CDR3nt: TGTGCCAGCAACGGAGAGACTAGCGGGGTGTTTAGGTACAAGCAGTACTTC; CDR3aa: CASNGETSGVFRYKQYF
j_gene: TRBJ1-1; abundance: NA; v_gene: TRBV11-2; d_gene: TRBD1; CDR3nt: TGTGCCAGCAGCGTAAAGACAGGGTGGATGAACACTGAGGCTTGCTTT; CDR3aa: CASSVKTGWMNTEACF
j_gene: TRBJ1-2; abundance: NA; v_gene: TRBV4-1; d_gene: NA; CDR3nt: TGCGCCAGCAGCCAGGCCCTGGGTTTTGCTTCCTATGGCTACACCTTC; CDR3aa: CASSQALGFASYGYTF
j_gene: TRBJ2-1; abundance: NA; v_gene: TRBV14; d_gene: NA; CDR3nt: TGTGTCAACAGCTTCCAGGGCCCTTACAATGAGCAGTTCTTC; CDR3aa: CVNSFQGPYNEQFF